Each of the 25 T cell receptor beta chains below was sequenced from the same sample in a study of control samples from healthy donors and cancer patients. The assay was immunoSEQ multiplex PCR, and TCRdb's table has in-frame clones only and misses some. The sample yields 60,000 to 75,000 clones, 83% seen once. The sequenced sample consisted of blood. These receptors were collected from a man in his sixties in good health.

The rearrangement uses TRBV4-1 and TRBJ1-2; possibly TRBD1 for D (5 bases). Germline CDR1 reads MGHRA; CDR2 reads YSYEKL. This CDR3 comprises 14 residues. The V gene lost 0 bases and the J gene lost 8 bases, with 13 bases spanning the gap. The CDR3 DNA is TGCGCCAGCAGCCAAGAGACGGGGCTGAGCGGCTACACCTTC. Amino acid sequence: CASSQETGLSGYTF.

The chain recombines TRBV24-1 with TRBJ2-5; maybe TRBD2 (6 bases). V lost 4 bases and J 3 bases, leaving 17 bases between the germline ends. Germline CDR1 is KGHDR and CDR2 is SFDVKD. The CDR3 contains 16 residues. CDR3 in amino acids: CATSDPRLPSEETQYF. CDR3 DNA: TGTGCCACCAGTGACCCCCGGCTTCCTAGCGAAGAGACCCAGTACTTC.

The chain couples TRBV27 to TRBJ2-1; weak D call: TRBD1 (6 bases). This CDR3 contains 17 residues. The ends were cut back, 3 bases at V and 5 bases at J, with 20 bases in the middle. Germline CDR1 MNHEY, CDR2 SMNVEV (reference sequence). The CDR3 DNA sequence: TGTGCCAGCAGTTTTGGGGTAGGGTCAGGGGAGAACAATGAGCAGTTCTTC. As protein: CASSFGVGSGENNEQFF.

This sequence joins TRBV2 and TRBJ1-5; no definite D call. The CDR3 consists of 14 residues. The germline V gene has CDR1 SNHLY and CDR2 FYNNEI. Trimming removed 2 bases from V and 2 bases from J, with 7 bases in between. The CDR3 coding sequence is TGTGCCAGCAGTGAAAGGCTGGGCAATCAGCCCCAGCATTTT. This gives the protein CASSERLGNQPQHF.

The chain has TRBV5-6 and TRBJ1-2; 9 bases agree with TRBD1. With V trimmed by 4 bases and J by 6 bases, 4 bases remained unmatched. The CDR3 sequence is 13 residues long. From germline, CDR1 is SGHDT and CDR2 YYEEEE. CDR3 in DNA: TGTGCCAGCAGCGTACAGGGGGCGAATGGCTACACCTTC. Protein product: CASSVQGANGYTF.

A single count supports this clone. CDR3 protein: CASSLRRPTPTSGRAGYNEQFF. In DNA form, the CDR3 reads TGTGCCAGCAGTTTACGAAGGCCGACCCCGACTAGCGGGAGGGCTGGGTACAATGAGCAGTTCTTC. J is TRBJ2-1 and V is TRBV28, with 14 bases identical to TRBD2. The junction had 19 bases not matched to a gene; V was cut back by 2 bases and J by 4 bases. CDR3 length: 22 residues. The germline V gene has CDR1 MDHEN and CDR2 SYDVKM.

The CDR3 DNA follows: TGTGCCAGCAGCTTAGGTTACTGGGGGGAAGAGACCCAGTACTTC. This gives the protein CASSLGYWGEETQYF. The chain combines TRBV7-2 with TRBJ2-5, with D perhaps TRBD2 (6 bases). The V end lost 1 base, the J end lost 3 bases, and 12 bases lay between the germline ends. Germline V gene data show CDR1 as SGHTA and CDR2 as FQGNSA. This CDR3 has 15 residues.

The chain employs TRBV25-1 and TRBJ1-1; D is ambiguous. With 3 bases removed from V and 1 base from J, the gap between germline ends came to 6 bases. This CDR3 has 13 residues. The germline gives CDR1 MGHDK, CDR2 SYGVNS. CDR3: CASSDPENTEAFF. The DNA of the CDR3 is TGTGCCAGCAGTGATCCAGAGAACACTGAAGCTTTCTTT.

The genes are TRBV5-1 and TRBJ2-2; 8 bases are shared with TRBD2. Germline CDR1 is SGHRS and CDR2 is YFSETQ. The CDR3 contains 15 residues. Trimming cost V 9 bases and J 4 bases; bases outside gene matches: 11. This CDR3 reads CATRPSGGPTGELFF. In DNA form, the CDR3 reads TGCGCCACCCGACCCTCGGGGGGGCCCACCGGGGAGCTGTTTTTT.

The chain carries TRBV5-8 and TRBJ2-1; either TRBD1 or TRBD2 may fit D (5 bases each). The V gene lost 1 base and the J gene lost 0 bases, with 11 bases spanning the gap. The germline V gene encodes CDR1 SGHTS and CDR2 YDEGEE. The CDR3 spans 16 residues. The CDR3 loop is CASSLTGLISYNEQFF. DNA of the CDR3: TGTGCCAGCAGCTTGACAGGACTCATCTCCTACAATGAGCAGTTCTTC.

This clone was observed a single time. The chain has TRBV10-3 and TRBJ2-7; D not resolved. From germline, CDR1 is ENHRY and CDR2 SYGVKD. The V end was cut by 10 bases, the J end by 5 bases, with 15 bases between. CDR3 length: 12 amino acids. This chain's CDR3 is CATSVLGNEQYF. CDR3 bases: TGTGCCACCTCCGTTTTAGGGAACGAGCAGTACTTC.

The genes are TRBV7-2 and TRBJ1-5; possible D gene TRBD1, 6 bases. The CDR3 consists of 15 residues. V shed 5 bases and J shed 7 bases, with 18 bases lying between them. The germline CDR1 and CDR2 sequences are SGHTA and FQGNSA. For the CDR3, the DNA is TGTGCCAGCAGCCCATCGGGGGGCGGAGGGCAGCCCCAGCATTTT. Translating gives CASSPSGGGGQPQHF.

The rearrangement links TRBV7-2 to TRBJ1-1; D remains ambiguous. V was pared by 1 base and J by 0 bases, with 3 bases between. Germline V gene data show CDR1 as SGHTA and CDR2 as FQGNSA. This CDR3 is built from 13 residues. CDR3 nucleotides: TGTGCCAGCAGCTTAGGGATGAACACTGAAGCTTTCTTT. Residues: CASSLGMNTEAFF.

The chain carries TRBV20-1 and TRBJ2-7; 9 nucleotides match TRBD2. V lost 3 bases and J lost 4; bases outside the gene matches: 13. Germline CDR1 DFQATT, CDR2 SNEGSKA (reference sequence). The CDR3 contains 16 residues. DNA for the CDR3: TGCAGTGCTAGTTGGCTAGCGGGGACGGGGGATTACGAGCAGTACTTC. This codes for CSASWLAGTGDYEQYF.

The V call is TRBV18, the J call TRBJ2-3; D gene uncertain. Germline V gene sequence: CDR1 KGHSH, CDR2 LQKENI. V lost 6 bases and J lost 2, with 15 bases in between. This CDR3 is built from 15 residues. The chain's CDR3 is CASSSYSQITDTQYF. In nucleotides, the CDR3 is TGTGCCAGCTCGTCCTATAGCCAAATCACAGATACGCAGTATTTT.

The chain has TRBV7-8 and TRBJ2-5; TRBD2 matches at 16 bases. CDR1 SGHVS and CDR2 FQNEAQ come from the germline V gene. This CDR3 spans 17 amino acids. V dropped 5 bases and J dropped 5; count of bases not matched to a gene: 8. The CDR3 nucleotides are TGTGCCAGCAGCCAGGGACTAGCGGGAGGGCGGCGTGAGACCCAGTACTTC. The encoded protein is CASSQGLAGGRRETQYF.

This chain connects TRBV6-2 or TRBV6-3 to TRBJ2-7, with D possibly matching TRBD1 (7 bases). The germline CDR1 and CDR2 sequences are MNHEY and SVGEGT. V lost 1 base and J 4 bases, leaving 17 bases between the germline ends. The CDR3 is 16 residues long. The CDR3 DNA is TGTGCCAGCAGTTACTATACGGGAGACAGGGTATACGAGCAGTACTTC. Protein product: CASSYYTGDRVYEQYF.

The DNA for the CDR3 is TGTGCCAGCAGCCACGACAGGGACGGCAATCAGCCCCAGCATTTT. This encodes CASSHDRDGNQPQHF. The V gene is TRBV7-2, the J gene TRBJ1-5; 7 bases map to TRBD1. J lost 2 bases, V lost 5 bases, and 6 bases had no gene match. The CDR3 is 15 amino acids. Germline V CDR1 and CDR2: SGHTA, FQGNSA. Variable domain in full (rest from reference TRBV7-2 and TRBJ1-5): GAGVSQSPSNKVTEKGKDVELRCDPISGHTALYWYRQSLGQGLEFLIYFQGNSAPDKSGLPSDRFSAERTGGSVSTLTIQRTQQEDSAVYLCASSHDRDGNQPQHFGDGTRLSIL.

The V gene is TRBV10-3, the J gene TRBJ1-3; no definite D call. Germline CDR1 reads ENHRY; CDR2 reads SYGVKD. This CDR3 spans 15 amino acids. The germline V and J ends were trimmed by 2 bases and 0 bases, with 8 bases remaining between them. The CDR3 protein is CAISEASNSGNTIYF. The CDR3, as DNA: TGTGCCATCAGTGAGGCAAGCAACTCTGGAAACACCATATATTTT.

This chain connects TRBV28 to TRBJ2-2; unclear D gene. CDR1 is MDHEN and CDR2 is SYDVKM in the germline V gene. V lost 11 bases to trimming and J lost 1 base, with 11 bases between them. This CDR3 has 13 residues. The chain's CDR3 is CALRTVNTGELFF. The CDR3 DNA reads as TGTGCCTTAAGGACCGTGAACACCGGGGAGCTGTTTTTT.

This chain joins TRBV7-9 and TRBJ1-5; D may be TRBD1 (6 bases). The CDR3 is made up of 15 amino acids. V dropped 5 bases and J dropped 0 bases, with 11 bases sitting between them. Germline lookup yields CDR1 SEHNR and CDR2 FQNEAQ (reference sequence). CDR3 bases: TGTGCCAGCAGCGGTCCGACAGGTAGCAATCAGCCCCAGCATTTT. Protein product: CASSGPTGSNQPQHF.

There are a few counts of this clone. The gene calls are TRBV29-1 and TRBJ2-1; D perhaps matches TRBD1 (5 bases). From germline, CDR1 is SQVTM and CDR2 ANQGSEA. V lost 2 bases, J lost 8 bases, and 10 bases lay in between. The CDR3 runs 12 residues. CDR3 DNA: TGCAGCGTTGAACAGGGCTCCGATGAGCAGTTCTTC. Translation: CSVEQGSDEQFF.

J is TRBJ2-7 and V is TRBV29-1, with 10 bases that match TRBD1. Germline CDR1 reads SQVTM; CDR2 reads ANQGSEA. The CDR3 has 15 amino acids. The ends lost 0 bases at V and 2 bases at J; junction bases unmatched: 4. For the CDR3, the DNA is TGCAGCGTTGAAGAAGACAGGGGGCCCGCCTACGAGCAGTACTTC. Translation gives CSVEEDRGPAYEQYF.

This chain uses TRBV6-6 with TRBJ1-2, with no clear D. Trimming took 2 bases from V and 7 from J, leaving 14 bases between them. The CDR3 spans 14 residues. Germline CDR1 and CDR2: MNHNY and SVGAGI (reference sequence). The CDR3 reads CASSYPGREGGYTF. The CDR3 coding sequence is TGTGCCAGCAGTTACCCCGGGAGGGAGGGTGGCTACACCTTC.

The chain is built from TRBV19 and TRBJ1-3; D not certain. Germline CDR1 and CDR2: LNHDA and SQIVND (reference sequence). V was clipped by 3 bases and J by 0 bases, with 9 bases between them. This CDR3 has 15 residues. CDR3 sequence reads: CASSIASSSGNTIYF. The CDR3 DNA reads TGTGCCAGTAGTATTGCCAGCAGCTCTGGAAACACCATATATTTT. Supplemented by reference TRBV19 and TRBJ1-3, the full variable domain reads DGGITQSPKYLFRKEGQNVTLSCEQNLNHDAMYWYRQDPGQGLRLIYYSQIVNDFQKGDIAEGYSVSREKKESFPLTVTSAQKNPTAFYLCASSIASSSGNTIYFGEGSWLTVV.